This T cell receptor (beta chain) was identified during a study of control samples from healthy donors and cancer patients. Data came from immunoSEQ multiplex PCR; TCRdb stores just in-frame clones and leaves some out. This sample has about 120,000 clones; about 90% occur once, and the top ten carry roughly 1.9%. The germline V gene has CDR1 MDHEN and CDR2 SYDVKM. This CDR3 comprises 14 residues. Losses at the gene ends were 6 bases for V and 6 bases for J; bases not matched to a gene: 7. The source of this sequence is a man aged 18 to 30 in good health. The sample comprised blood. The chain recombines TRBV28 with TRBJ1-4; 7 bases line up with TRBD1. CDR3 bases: TGTGCCAGCAGGACCGAGGGGACAGATGAAAAACTGTTTTTT. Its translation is CASRTEGTDEKLFF.